Given below is one T cell receptor beta chain in context. This entry belongs to a study of T cell responses to AZD1222 COVID-19 vaccine. Measured with immunoSEQ multiplex PCR; TCRdb has only the in-frame clones, and not every one. The data contain 130,000 to 150,000 clones, 75% to 95% of them singletons. Per germline, CDR1 LNHDA and CDR2 SQIVND (reference sequence). CDR3 length: 17 residues. The V end was cut by 7 bases, the J end by 2 bases, with 22 bases between. The specimen comprised peripheral blood, sampled on day 0 of AZD1222 vaccination. This chain uses TRBV19 with TRBJ2-3; a weak D match, TRBD1 (5 bases). The receptor's source is an adult in good health. The CDR3 DNA follows: TGTGCCAGTAATAATATTGGCGCGGCAGGGCACACAGATACGCAGTATTTT. Translation: CASNNIGAAGHTDTQYF.